A selection of T cell receptor beta chains follows, all from one sample in a study of blood T cells in healthy people across ages. One entry per CDR3 protein, called by TCRdb with MiXCR from the 5' RACE reads. The sample carries approximately 320,000 distinct CDR3 sequences, roughly a quarter recorded once. The material sequenced was blood. These receptors came from a woman aged 70 to 79 in good health. The CDR3 runs from the conserved cysteine through the conserved F or W. A D gene is named only where the DNA matches it firmly. Size values are once, few and many counts, or a class for expanded clones, and some rows have none.

TRBV7-2,-,TRBJ2-3,few,TGTGCCAGCAGCTTAGGACTGATCACTAGCACAGATACGCAGTATTTT,CASSLGLITSTDTQYF
TRBV7-2,-,TRBJ2-2,-,TGTGCCAGCAGCTTAGAGAGGGGCGGGGAGCTGTTTTTT,CASSLERGGELFF
TRBV20-1,-,TRBJ2-7,-,TGCAGTGCTAGCGAGAGCCGAGACTCCTACGAGCAGTACTTC,CSASESRDSYEQYF
TRBV18,-,TRBJ2-7,few,TGTGCCAGCTCAACTAGTGACCAGGGGAACTACGAGCAGTACTTC,CASSTSDQGNYEQYF
TRBV11-2,TRBD2,TRBJ2-3,-,TGTGCCAGCAGCCGAAGAACAACCGCCCGTAGCGGGAGATGGGGCACAGATACGCAGTATTTT,CASSRRTTARSGRWGTDTQYF
TRBV5-5,TRBD1,TRBJ2-6,-,TGTGCCAGCAGCTTGGATGGGACAGGGGAAACTGGGGCCAACGTCCTGACTTTC,CASSLDGTGETGANVLTF
TRBV7-3,-,TRBJ2-7,few,TGTGCCAGCAGCTTAATTAGGGACCACGAGCAGTACTTC,CASSLIRDHEQYF
TRBV14,-,TRBJ1-6,few,TGTGCCAGCTCCGGGACGATTAATTCACCCCTCCACTTT,CASSGTINSPLHF
TRBV12-3/TRBV12-4,-,TRBJ2-1,few,TGTGCCAGCAGCCCTAGTTCGAGCTCCTACAATGAGCAGTTCTTC,CASSPSSSSYNEQFF
TRBV3-1,TRBD2,TRBJ2-5,-,TGTGCCAGCAGCCTATCAGGGAGGGCCGACGCGCAGTACTTC,CASSLSGRADAQYF
TRBV20-1,TRBD1,TRBJ1-3,-,TGCAGTGCTAGCAACTCAGAACGGACAGGCTCTGGAAACACCATATATTTT,CSASNSERTGSGNTIYF
TRBV9,-,TRBJ1-4,few,TGTGCCAGCAGCGTAAGTCAGTCTAATGAAAAACTGTTTTTT,CASSVSQSNEKLFF
TRBV29-1,-,TRBJ2-7,few,TGCAGCGTTAGCCGACAGGTTAGCTCCTACGAGCAGTACTTC,CSVSRQVSSYEQYF
TRBV9,-,TRBJ2-2,few,TGTGCCAGCAGTCGGCGGCAGACGGGGAACACCGGGGAGCTGTTTTTT,CASSRRQTGNTGELFF
TRBV20-1,TRBD2,TRBJ2-6,many,TGCAGTGCTAGAGATCTGCTAGCGGGCATCTCTGGGGCCAACGTCCTGACTTTC,CSARDLLAGISGANVLTF
TRBV4-2,-,TRBJ2-4,few,TGTGCCAGCAGCCAAGATCTAGCTTTAGCCAAAAACATTCAGTACTTC,CASSQDLALAKNIQYF
TRBV7-9,-,TRBJ1-1,many,TGTGCCAGCAGCTTAGGAGGGGGGAGTGCTGAAGCTTTCTTT,CASSLGGGSAEAFF
TRBV3-1,-,TRBJ1-1,few,TGTGCCAGCAGCCTGACCCCGGGGGGAGTTGAAGCTTTCTTT,CASSLTPGGVEAFF
TRBV25-1,-,TRBJ1-5,few,TGTGCCAGCAGTGCGACAGGAAATCAGCCCCAGCATTTT,CASSATGNQPQHF
TRBV2,TRBD1,TRBJ1-4,few,TGTGCCAGCACCGGGACAGGCGGGTCGTTCCCTGATGAAAAACTGTTTTTT,CASTGTGGSFPDEKLFF
TRBV7-9,TRBD1,TRBJ1-4,few,TGTGCCAGCAGCCCACGACAGGGGAGCAATGAAAAACTGTTTTTT,CASSPRQGSNEKLFF
TRBV12-3/TRBV12-4,-,TRBJ1-3,-,TGTGCCAGCAGTTCCGCCGGGGCTGTTGGAAACACCATATATTTT,CASSSAGAVGNTIYF
TRBV28,-,TRBJ2-7,few,TGTGCCAGCAGCGACGCATGGGCCTCCAAGCAGTACTTC,CASSDAWASKQYF
TRBV7-8,-,TRBJ2-3,few,TGTACCAGCAGCTTAGGTCGGAGCACAGATACGCAGTATTTT,CTSSLGRSTDTQYF
TRBV4-1,-,TRBJ2-1,-,TGCGCCAGCGGTCAAGGGGTAAGCTCCTACAATGAGCAGTTCTTC,CASGQGVSSYNEQFF
TRBV6-5,-,TRBJ2-7,once,TGTGCCAGCAGCGACCCCGGCTACGAGCAGTACTTC,CASSDPGYEQYF
TRBV27,TRBD2,TRBJ2-1,-,TGTGCCAGCAGCTCGGAGCTAGCGGGAAGTTACAATGAGCAGTTCTTC,CASSSELAGSYNEQFF
TRBV12-3/TRBV12-4,TRBD1,TRBJ2-2,-,TGTGCCAGCAGCCCTCGGGACAGAAGCTTTACCGGGGAGCTGTTTTTT,CASSPRDRSFTGELFF
TRBV7-6,TRBD2,TRBJ2-5,-,TGTGCCAGCAGCTTAGCCATAGCGGGGATTCAAGAGACCCAGTACTTC,CASSLAIAGIQETQYF
TRBV4-1,TRBD1,TRBJ1-5,-,TGCGCCAGCAGCTTCGGGACAGCTCCCAATCAGCCCCAGCATTTT,CASSFGTAPNQPQHF
TRBV6-5,-,TRBJ2-1,many,TGTGCCAGCAGTTACTTGCGGGGCGGGCGTGGAACCTACAATGAGCAGTTCTTC,CASSYLRGGRGTYNEQFF
TRBV6-2/TRBV6-3,-,TRBJ2-3,few,TGTGCCAGCAGCCCTACCGGGACCGGGTTTCGGGATACGCAGTATTTT,CASSPTGTGFRDTQYF
TRBV9,-,TRBJ1-6,few,TGTGCCAGCAGCTTAAAAAGGGACTCCTATAATTCACCCCTCCACTTT,CASSLKRDSYNSPLHF
TRBV7-8,TRBD1,TRBJ2-5,few,TGTGCCAGCAGCTTAGCGGACAGGGGCCAAGAGACCCAGTACTTC,CASSLADRGQETQYF
TRBV7-6,TRBD1,TRBJ1-6,many,TGTGCCAGCAGCTTAGGGACAGGGCAGAGTTCACCCCTCCACTTT,CASSLGTGQSSPLHF
TRBV29-1,-,TRBJ1-1,few,TGCAGCGTTACCGACAGTGAAGCTTTCTTT,CSVTDSEAFF
TRBV2,-,TRBJ2-7,many,TGTGCCAGCGGCCAAGGTGGGAGAGCCCACGAGCAGTACTTC,CASGQGGRAHEQYF
TRBV15,-,TRBJ2-5,few,TGTGCCACCAGCAGGGACCGAAAAGAGACCCAGTACTTC,CATSRDRKETQYF
TRBV20-1,-,TRBJ1-1,-,TGCAGTGCACCCGGGCAGACAGTGAACACTGAAGCTTTCTTT,CSAPGQTVNTEAFF
TRBV24-1,-,TRBJ2-2,few,TGTGCCACCAGTGATTTGAACAGAGGTTACACCGGGGAGCTGTTTTTT,CATSDLNRGYTGELFF
TRBV7-9,-,TRBJ2-1,-,TGTGCCAGCAGCTTAGGACCTTCTTCTATCTCCTACAATGAGCAGTTCTTC,CASSLGPSSISYNEQFF
TRBV2,-,TRBJ2-7,many,TGTGCCAGCAGGGACCTTTCCTACGAGCAGTACTTC,CASRDLSYEQYF
TRBV6-5,-,TRBJ2-7,few,TGTGCCAGCGGTCGGGGCGACGAGCAGTACTTC,CASGRGDEQYF
TRBV11-2,TRBD2,TRBJ2-3,-,TGTGCCAGCAGCTTATATGGGGCGGCAGCGGGAGCATCCGATACGCAGTATTTT,CASSLYGAAAGASDTQYF
TRBV12-3/TRBV12-4,TRBD2,TRBJ2-3,-,TGTGCCAGCAGCCCCGCGGGACTAGGCGCAGATGTGCAGTATTTT,CASSPAGLGADVQYF
TRBV7-2,TRBD2,TRBJ2-1,-,TGTGCCAGCAGTTCCAGCGGGGGGGCCTACAATGAGCAGTTCTTC,CASSSSGGAYNEQFF
TRBV29-1,TRBD1,TRBJ1-2,many,TGCAGCGTTGACATGACAGGGGTGGGTGGCTACACCTTC,CSVDMTGVGGYTF
TRBV20-1,TRBD2,TRBJ2-2,many,TGCAGTGCCCAAAGTAGCGGGAGGGCCAATACCGGGGAGCTGTTTTTT,CSAQSSGRANTGELFF
TRBV28,-,TRBJ2-3,-,TGTGCCAGCCGGAGCGGATTGAGCACAGATACGCAGTATTTT,CASRSGLSTDTQYF
TRBV7-2,TRBD2,TRBJ2-3,-,TGTGCCAGCACTCTAGCGGGAGGTCGCGCGCAGTATTTT,CASTLAGGRAQYF
TRBV5-1,TRBD2,TRBJ2-1,few,TGCGCCAGCAGCTTGACACTAGCGGCAAACAATGAGCAGTTCTTC,CASSLTLAANNEQFF
TRBV29-1,-,TRBJ2-7,few,TGCAGCGTTGAAGCAGGGGACGAGCAGTACTTC,CSVEAGDEQYF
TRBV6-5,-,TRBJ2-5,-,TGTGCCACCCAGGACAGAAAAGAGACCCAGTACTTC,CATQDRKETQYF
TRBV6-2/TRBV6-3,-,TRBJ1-4,-,TGTGCCAGCAGTTATACGTACCTGAAAAAACTGTTTTTT,CASSYTYLKKLFF
TRBV5-1,TRBD2,TRBJ2-1,few,TGCGCCAGCAGCCAGGGACTAGCGGGAGGGAACTCCTACAATGAGCAGTTCTTC,CASSQGLAGGNSYNEQFF